Only a few counts were recorded for the clone carrying this T cell receptor beta chain. The data stem from a study of T-cell reconstitution after alpha-beta-depleted transplantation in children. During its preparation, the TCRbeta library received unique molecular identifiers. TCRdb redid the calling of the PCR reads with MiXCR, one entry per CDR3 protein. The sample has some 280,000 distinct CDR3 sequences; almost 10% are singletons. The ends lost 3 bases at V and 3 bases at J; junction bases unmatched: 5. Per germline, CDR1 LGHNA and CDR2 YNFKEQ. The length of the CDR3 is 16 residues. Sequencing used PBMCs from the stem cell graft donor, obtained from the stem cell graft. The sequence derives from a human donor who donated a stem cell graft to a child with SCID. J is TRBJ2-7 and V is TRBV4-2; TRBD2 agrees at 13 bases. The CDR3 DNA sequence: TGTGCCAGCAGCCAGGAACTAGCGGGGGGGCGCTACGAGCAGTACTTC. As protein: CASSQELAGGRYEQYF.